This T cell receptor (beta chain) was obtained from a study of memory CD4+ T cells and cytomegalovirus serostatus. Study background: This sample comes from healthy Belgian adults, several CMV seropositive, 24 seronegative.

This clone was detected only once. Single viable CD3+CD4+CD8-CD45RO+ cells were sorted as the memory CD4+ T cells. Serostatus was set by detecting CMV pp150, pp28, p38, p52 IgG. This CDR3 comprises 16 residues. The junction had 6 bases not matched to a gene; V was cut back by 3 bases and J by 4 bases. Looked up from germline, CDR1 is MNHEY and CDR2 is SMNVEV (reference sequence). The protocol was immunoSEQ multiplex PCR, while the TCRdb copy is restricted to in-frame clones and leaves out a portion. The sample contains 50,000 to 60,000 clones, approximately 83% of which appear only once. The TCR comes from an adult in good health and CMV-seronegative. The specimen sequenced was memory CD4+ T cells from blood. The chain is built from TRBV27 and TRBJ2-1, with 10 bases matching TRBD1. The CDR3 bases are TGTGCCAGCAGTTTCTCTCCGGGACAGGGGTACAATGAGCAGTTCTTC. Amino acid sequence: CASSFSPGQGYNEQFF.